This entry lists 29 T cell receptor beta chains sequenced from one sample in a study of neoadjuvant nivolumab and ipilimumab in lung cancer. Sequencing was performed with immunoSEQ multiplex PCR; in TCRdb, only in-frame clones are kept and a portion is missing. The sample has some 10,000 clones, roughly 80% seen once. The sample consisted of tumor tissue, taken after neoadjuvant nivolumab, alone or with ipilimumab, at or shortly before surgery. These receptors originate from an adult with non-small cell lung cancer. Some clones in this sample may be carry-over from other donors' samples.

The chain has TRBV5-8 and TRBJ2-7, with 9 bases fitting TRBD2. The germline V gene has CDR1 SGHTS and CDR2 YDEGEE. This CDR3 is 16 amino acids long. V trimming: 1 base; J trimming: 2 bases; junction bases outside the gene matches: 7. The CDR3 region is CASSLLGQREAYEQYF. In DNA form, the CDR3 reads TGTGCCAGCAGCTTGCTTGGGCAGCGGGAGGCCTACGAGCAGTACTTC.

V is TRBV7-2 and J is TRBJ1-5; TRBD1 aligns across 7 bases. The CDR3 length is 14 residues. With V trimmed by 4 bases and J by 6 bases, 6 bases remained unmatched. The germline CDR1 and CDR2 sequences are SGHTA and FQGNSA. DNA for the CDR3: TGTGCCAGCAGCTCCGGACAGGTTATTCAGCCCCAGCATTTT. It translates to CASSSGQVIQPQHF.

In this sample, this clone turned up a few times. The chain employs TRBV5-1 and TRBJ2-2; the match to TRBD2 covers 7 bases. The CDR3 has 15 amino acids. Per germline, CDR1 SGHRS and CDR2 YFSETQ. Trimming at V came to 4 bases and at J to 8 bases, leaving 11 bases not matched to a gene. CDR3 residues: CASSPESTSAGELFF. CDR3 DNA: TGCGCCAGCAGCCCGGAGTCTACTAGCGCAGGGGAGCTGTTTTTT. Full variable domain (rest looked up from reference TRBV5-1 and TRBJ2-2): KAGVTQTPRYLIKTRGQQVTLSCSPISGHRSVSWYQQTPGQGLQFLFEYFSETQRNKGNFPGRFSGRQFSNSRSEMNVSTLELGDSALYLCASSPESTSAGELFFGEGSRLTVL.

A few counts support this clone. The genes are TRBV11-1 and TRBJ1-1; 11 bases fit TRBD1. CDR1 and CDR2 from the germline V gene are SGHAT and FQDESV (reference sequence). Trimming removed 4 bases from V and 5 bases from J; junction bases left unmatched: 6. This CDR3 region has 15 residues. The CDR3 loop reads CASSSGQGARTEAFF. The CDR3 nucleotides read TGTGCCAGCAGCTCCGGACAGGGGGCGCGAACTGAAGCTTTCTTT.

The CDR3 nucleotides are TGTGCCAGCAGCGTAGCTTCAGGGTGGAGGGTGTCGGGCTACACCTTC. It is translated as CASSVASGWRVSGYTF. The chain links TRBV9 to TRBJ1-2; tentative D call: TRBD1 (5 bases). Germline CDR1 SGDLS, CDR2 YYNGEE. The CDR3 covers 16 residues. Trimming removed 0 bases at V and 8 bases at J, with 20 bases between.

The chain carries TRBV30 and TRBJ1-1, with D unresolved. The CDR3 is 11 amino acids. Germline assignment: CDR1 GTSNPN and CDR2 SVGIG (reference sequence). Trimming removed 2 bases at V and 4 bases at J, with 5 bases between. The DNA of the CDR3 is TGTGCCTGGAGTATCGGCACTGAAGCTTTCTTT. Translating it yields CAWSIGTEAFF.

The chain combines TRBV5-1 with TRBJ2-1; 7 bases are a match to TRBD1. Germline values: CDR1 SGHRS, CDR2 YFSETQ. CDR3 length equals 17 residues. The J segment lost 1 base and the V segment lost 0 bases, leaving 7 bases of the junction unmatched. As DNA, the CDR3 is TGCGCCAGCAGCTTGGGTATTGGGACAGAATCCTACAATGAGCAGTTCTTC. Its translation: CASSLGIGTESYNEQFF.

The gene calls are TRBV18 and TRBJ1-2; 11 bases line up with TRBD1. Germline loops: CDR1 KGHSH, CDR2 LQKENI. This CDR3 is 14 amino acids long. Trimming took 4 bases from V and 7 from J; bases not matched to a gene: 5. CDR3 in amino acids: CASSLTGTGGGYTF. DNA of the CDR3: TGTGCCAGCTCACTAACCGGGACAGGGGGTGGCTACACCTTC.

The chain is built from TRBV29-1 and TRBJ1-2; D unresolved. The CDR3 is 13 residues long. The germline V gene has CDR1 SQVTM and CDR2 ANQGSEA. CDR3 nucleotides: TGCACCGCAGACGGGCAGGAGGGATATGGCTACACCTTC. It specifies CTADGQEGYGYTF.

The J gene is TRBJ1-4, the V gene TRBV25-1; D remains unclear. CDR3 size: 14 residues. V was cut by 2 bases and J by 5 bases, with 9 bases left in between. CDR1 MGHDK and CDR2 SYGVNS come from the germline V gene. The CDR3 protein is CASSERLQNEKLFF. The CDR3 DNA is TGTGCCAGCAGTGAAAGACTGCAGAATGAAAAACTGTTTTTT.

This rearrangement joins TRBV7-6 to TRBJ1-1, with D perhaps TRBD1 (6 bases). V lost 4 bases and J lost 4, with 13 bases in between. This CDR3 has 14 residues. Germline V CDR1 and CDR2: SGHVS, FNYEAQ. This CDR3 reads CASSSRTVTTEAFF. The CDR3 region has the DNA TGTGCCAGCAGCTCCCGGACAGTGACCACTGAAGCTTTCTTT.

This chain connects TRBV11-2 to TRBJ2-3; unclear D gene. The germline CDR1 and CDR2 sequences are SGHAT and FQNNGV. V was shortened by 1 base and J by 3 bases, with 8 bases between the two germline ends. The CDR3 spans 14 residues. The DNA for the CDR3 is TGTGCCAGCAGCTTAGGGTTTTTGACAGATACGCAGTATTTT. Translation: CASSLGFLTDTQYF.

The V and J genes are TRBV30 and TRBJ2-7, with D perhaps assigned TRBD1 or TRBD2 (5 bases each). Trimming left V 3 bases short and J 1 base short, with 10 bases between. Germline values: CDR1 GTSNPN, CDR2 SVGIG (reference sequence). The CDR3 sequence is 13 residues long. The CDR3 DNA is TGTGCCTGGAGGAGGGACGGATCCTACGAGCAGTACTTC. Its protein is CAWRRDGSYEQYF.

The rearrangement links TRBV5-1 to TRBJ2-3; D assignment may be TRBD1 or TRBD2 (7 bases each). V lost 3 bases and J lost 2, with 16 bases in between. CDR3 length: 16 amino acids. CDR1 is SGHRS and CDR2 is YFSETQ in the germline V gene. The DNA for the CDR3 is TGCGCCAGCAGCTGGACGACAGGGAGGGCCACAGATACGCAGTATTTT. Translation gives CASSWTTGRATDTQYF.

The CDR3 loop is CSAQVLAEQYF. The CDR3 DNA reads as TGCAGTGCCCAGGTACTGGCAGAGCAGTACTTC. J is TRBJ2-7 and V is TRBV20-1; D ambiguous. The CDR3 is 11 residues long. Germline V gene sequence: CDR1 DFQATT, CDR2 SNEGSKA (reference sequence). Trimming took off 6 bases at V and 7 bases at J, with 13 bases between the two ends.

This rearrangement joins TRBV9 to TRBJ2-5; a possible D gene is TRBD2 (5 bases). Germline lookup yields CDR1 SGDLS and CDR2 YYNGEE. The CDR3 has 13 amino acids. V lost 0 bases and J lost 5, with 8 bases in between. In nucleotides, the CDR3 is TGTGCCAGCAGCGTAGGCGGGTTGGAGACCCAGTACTTC. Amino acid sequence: CASSVGGLETQYF.

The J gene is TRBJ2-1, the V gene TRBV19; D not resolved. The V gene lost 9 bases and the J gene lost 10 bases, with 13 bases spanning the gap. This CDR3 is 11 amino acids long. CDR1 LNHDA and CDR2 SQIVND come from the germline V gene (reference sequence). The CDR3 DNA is TGTGCCAGCAGTTCCTACGGCGAGCAGTTCTTC. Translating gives CASSSYGEQFF.

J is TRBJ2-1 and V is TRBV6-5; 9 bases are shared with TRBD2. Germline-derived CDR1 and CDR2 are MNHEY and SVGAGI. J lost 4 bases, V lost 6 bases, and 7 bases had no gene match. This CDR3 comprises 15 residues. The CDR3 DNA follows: TGTGCCAGCAGCGCGGGGACTAGCTCGTACAATGAGCAGTTCTTC. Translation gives CASSAGTSSYNEQFF.

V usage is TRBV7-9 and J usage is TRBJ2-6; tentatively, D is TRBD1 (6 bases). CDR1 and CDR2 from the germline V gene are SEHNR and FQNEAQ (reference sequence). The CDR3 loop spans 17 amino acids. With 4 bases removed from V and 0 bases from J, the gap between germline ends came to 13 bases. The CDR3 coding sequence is TGTGCCAGCAGCTCGGACAGACATTACTCTGGGGCCAACGTCCTGACTTTC. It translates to CASSSDRHYSGANVLTF.

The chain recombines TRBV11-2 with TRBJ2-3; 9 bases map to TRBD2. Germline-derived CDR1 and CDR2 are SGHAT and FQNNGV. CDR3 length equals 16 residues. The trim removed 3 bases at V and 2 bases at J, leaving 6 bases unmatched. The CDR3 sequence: CASSFIAGALTDTQYF. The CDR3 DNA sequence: TGTGCCAGCAGCTTTATAGCGGGGGCCCTCACAGATACGCAGTATTTT.

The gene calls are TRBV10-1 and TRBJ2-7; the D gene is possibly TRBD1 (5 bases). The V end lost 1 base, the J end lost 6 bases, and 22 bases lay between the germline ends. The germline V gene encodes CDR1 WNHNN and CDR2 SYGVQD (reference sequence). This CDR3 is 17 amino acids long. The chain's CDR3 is CASSEFSDRKYPFEQYF. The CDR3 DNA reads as TGCGCCAGCAGTGAGTTTTCCGACAGAAAATACCCCTTCGAGCAGTACTTC.

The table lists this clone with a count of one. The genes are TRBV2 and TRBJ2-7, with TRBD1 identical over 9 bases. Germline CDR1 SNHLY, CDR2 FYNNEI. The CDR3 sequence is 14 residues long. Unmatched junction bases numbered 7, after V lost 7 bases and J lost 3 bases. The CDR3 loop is CASTPDRGYYEQYF. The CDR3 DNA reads TGTGCCAGCACTCCGGACAGGGGATACTACGAGCAGTACTTC.

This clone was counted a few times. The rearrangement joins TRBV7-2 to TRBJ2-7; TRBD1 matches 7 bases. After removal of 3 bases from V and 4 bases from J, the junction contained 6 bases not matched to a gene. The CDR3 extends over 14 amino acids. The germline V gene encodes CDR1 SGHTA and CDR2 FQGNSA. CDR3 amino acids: CASSLVAGGYEQYF. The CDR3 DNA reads TGTGCCAGCAGCTTGGTAGCAGGGGGATACGAGCAGTACTTC. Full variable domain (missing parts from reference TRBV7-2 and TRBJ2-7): GAGVSQSPSNKVTEKGKDVELRCDPISGHTALYWYRQSLGQGLEFLIYFQGNSAPDKSGLPSDRFSAERTGGSVSTLTIQRTQQEDSAVYLCASSLVAGGYEQYFGPGTRLTVT.

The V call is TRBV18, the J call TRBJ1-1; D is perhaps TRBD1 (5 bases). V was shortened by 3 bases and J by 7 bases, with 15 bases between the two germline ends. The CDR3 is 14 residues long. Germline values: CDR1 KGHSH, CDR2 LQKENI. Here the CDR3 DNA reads TGTGCCAGCTCACCGGCGGCAGGGACTAATGAAGCTTTCTTT. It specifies CASSPAAGTNEAFF.

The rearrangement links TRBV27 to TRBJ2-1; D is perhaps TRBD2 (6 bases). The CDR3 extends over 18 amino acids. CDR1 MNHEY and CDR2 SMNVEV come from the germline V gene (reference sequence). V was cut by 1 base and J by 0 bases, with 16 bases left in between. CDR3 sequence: CASSLYYGGVSSYNEQFF. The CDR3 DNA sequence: TGTGCCAGCAGTTTATATTACGGCGGGGTCAGCTCCTACAATGAGCAGTTCTTC.

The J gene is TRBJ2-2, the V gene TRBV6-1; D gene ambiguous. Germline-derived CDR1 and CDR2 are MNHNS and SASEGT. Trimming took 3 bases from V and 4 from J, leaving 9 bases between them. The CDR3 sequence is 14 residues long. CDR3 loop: CASSDPSGTGELFF. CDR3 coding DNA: TGTGCCAGCAGTGACCCTTCTGGCACCGGGGAGCTGTTTTTT.

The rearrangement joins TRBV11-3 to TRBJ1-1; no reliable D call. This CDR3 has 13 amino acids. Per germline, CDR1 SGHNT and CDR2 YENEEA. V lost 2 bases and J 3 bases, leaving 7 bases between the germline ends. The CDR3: CASSLWGDTEAFF. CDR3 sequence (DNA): TGTGCCAGCAGCTTATGGGGTGACACTGAAGCTTTCTTT.

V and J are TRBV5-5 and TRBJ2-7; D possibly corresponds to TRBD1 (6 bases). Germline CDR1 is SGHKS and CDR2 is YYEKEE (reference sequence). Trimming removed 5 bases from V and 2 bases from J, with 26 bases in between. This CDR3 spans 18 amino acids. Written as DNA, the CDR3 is TGTGCCAGCAGTGGGGGAGACAGGACCCAAAGCCAAACCTACGAGCAGTACTTC. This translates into CASSGGDRTQSQTYEQYF.

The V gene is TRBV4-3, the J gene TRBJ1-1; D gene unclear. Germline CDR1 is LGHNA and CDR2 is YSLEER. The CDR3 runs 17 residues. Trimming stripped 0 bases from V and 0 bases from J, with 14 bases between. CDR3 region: CASSQDGQVFMNTEAFF. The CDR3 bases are TGCGCCAGCAGCCAAGACGGCCAGGTCTTTATGAACACTGAAGCTTTCTTT.